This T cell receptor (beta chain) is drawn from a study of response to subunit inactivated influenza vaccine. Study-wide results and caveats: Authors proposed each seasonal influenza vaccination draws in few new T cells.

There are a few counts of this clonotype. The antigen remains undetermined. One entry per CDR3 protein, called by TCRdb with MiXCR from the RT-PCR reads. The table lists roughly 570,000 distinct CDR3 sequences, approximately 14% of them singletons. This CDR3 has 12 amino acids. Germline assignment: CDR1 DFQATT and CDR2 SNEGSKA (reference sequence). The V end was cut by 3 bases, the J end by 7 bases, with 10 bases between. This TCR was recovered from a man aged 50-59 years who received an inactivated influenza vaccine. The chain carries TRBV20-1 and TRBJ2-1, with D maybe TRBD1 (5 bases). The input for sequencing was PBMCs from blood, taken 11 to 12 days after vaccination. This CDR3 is CSASNRWNEQFF. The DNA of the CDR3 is TGCAGTGCTAGCAACAGGTGGAATGAGCAGTTCTTC.